Below, 9 T cell receptor beta chains from the same sample are listed, as sequenced in a study of blood T cell repertoires in COVID-19. TCRdb's copy holds only in-frame clones and misses some; the assay was immunoSEQ multiplex PCR. The table has roughly 250,000 clones, about 80% seen once. The sample taken for sequencing was peripheral blood. These receptors originate from a human donor in a cohort sampled during active COVID-19.

The chain employs TRBV5-1 and TRBJ2-3; 7 bases match TRBD1. Per germline, CDR1 SGHRS and CDR2 YFSETQ. The V segment lost 3 bases and the J segment 3 bases; nucleotides outside the gene matches: 7. The length of the CDR3 is 15 residues. The CDR3 bases are TGCGCCAGCAGCTGGACAGGTACGGGTACAGATACGCAGTATTTT. It translates to CASSWTGTGTDTQYF. The whole variable domain, filled in from reference TRBV5-1 and TRBJ2-3, reads KAGVTQTPRYLIKTRGQQVTLSCSPISGHRSVSWYQQTPGQGLQFLFEYFSETQRNKGNFPGRFSGRQFSNSRSEMNVSTLELGDSALYLCASSWTGTGTDTQYFGPGTRLTVL.

The chain combines TRBV7-2 with TRBJ2-5, with 11 nucleotides matching TRBD1. The CDR3 spans 16 residues. V shed 1 base and J 4 bases; nucleotides not matched to a gene: 5. Germline CDR1 is SGHTA and CDR2 is FQGNSA. DNA for the CDR3: TGTGCCAGCAGCTTAGACGGACAGGGGGCAGGAGAGACCCAGTACTTC. This gives the protein CASSLDGQGAGETQYF.

The chain combines TRBV10-3 with TRBJ1-1; tentatively, D is TRBD1 (6 bases). This CDR3 spans 14 amino acids. V dropped 4 bases and J dropped 1 base, with 10 bases sitting between them. Per germline, CDR1 ENHRY and CDR2 SYGVKD. In nucleotides, the CDR3 is TGTGCCATCAGTGCGACAGGAACGAACACTGAAGCTTTCTTT. This translates into CAISATGTNTEAFF.

This chain uses TRBV28 with TRBJ2-7, with D uncertain. CDR1 and CDR2 from the germline V gene are MDHEN and SYDVKM. V lost 5 bases and J 0 bases, leaving 14 bases between the germline ends. The length of the CDR3 is 15 residues. CDR3 protein: CASSTSTRNSYEQYF. CDR3 bases: TGTGCCAGCAGTACCTCGACACGAAACTCCTACGAGCAGTACTTC.

The chain uses TRBV6-4 and TRBJ2-6; TRBD1 aligns across 8 bases. CDR1 is MRHNA, CDR2 SNTAGT, per germline. The V gene end was trimmed by 3 bases and the J gene end by 1 base; junction bases not matched to a gene: 5. This CDR3 spans 17 amino acids. CDR3 region: CASSEAGGLSGANVLTF. CDR3 bases: TGTGCCAGCAGTGAGGCAGGGGGCTTATCTGGGGCCAACGTCCTGACTTTC.

The chain has TRBV6-5 and TRBJ1-1; unclear D gene. Between the trimmed V and J ends, which lost 6 bases and 0 bases, there was a span of 8 bases. The CDR3 has 13 amino acids. Germline V gene sequence: CDR1 MNHEY, CDR2 SVGAGI. CDR3 protein: CASSLTVNTEAFF. In DNA, the CDR3 is TGTGCCAGCAGCCTTACAGTGAACACTGAAGCTTTCTTT.

The chain links TRBV21-1 to TRBJ1-4; the listed D gene, TRBD1, was not tested against the DNA. TRBV21-1 is tagged as a pseudogene. The CDR3 runs 18 residues. CDR3 DNA: TGTGCCAGCAGCAAATTCGGACAGAATGGGTATTTGGATGAAAAACTGTTTTTT. Translation gives CASSKFGQNGYLDEKLFF.

The J gene is TRBJ2-2, the V gene TRBV6-4; no clear D gene. From germline, CDR1 is MRHNA and CDR2 SNTAGT. CDR3 length: 14 amino acids. V lost 3 bases and J 2 bases, leaving 7 bases between the germline ends. This CDR3 is CASSEQINTGELFF. In DNA, the CDR3 is TGTGCCAGCAGTGAGCAGATAAACACCGGGGAGCTGTTTTTT.

In its sample, this clone was seen once. This chain links TRBV9 with TRBJ2-1, with a tentative D call TRBD1 (6 bases). V shed 1 base and J shed 5 bases, with 16 bases lying between them. The CDR3 runs to 16 residues. The germline gives CDR1 SGDLS, CDR2 YYNGEE. In nucleotides, the CDR3 is TGTGCCAGCAGCGTAAGGGCAGGGGTTAACAACAATGAGCAGTTCTTC. This encodes CASSVRAGVNNNEQFF. The entire variable domain, with the rest obtained from reference TRBV9 and TRBJ2-1, is as follows: DSGVTQTPKHLITATGQRVTLRCSPRSGDLSVYWYQQSLDQGLQFLIQYYNGEERAKGNILERFSAQQFPDLHSELNLSSLELGDSALYFCASSVRAGVNNNEQFFGPGTRLTVL.